This is a list of T cell receptor beta chains from one sample in a study of cytotoxic CD8 clonotypes in ibrutinib-treated CLL. Sequenced by immunoSEQ multiplex PCR; TCRdb stores in-frame clones only, minus some. The data hold some 200,000 clones, with roughly 77% observed a single time. The sample in question was PBMCs, obtained after 12 months of ibrutinib treatment. The receptor source for this set is a human donor with chronic lymphocytic leukemia. The CDR3 runs from the conserved cysteine through the conserved F or W. The order of the fields is clone size, V gene, J gene, D gene, CDR3 protein, CDR3 DNA. The D gene is left open where the match is weak. Expanded clones get a size class; other rows say once, few or many, or leave the size out.

abundance: -
v_gene: TRBV14
j_gene: TRBJ1-1
d_gene: -
CDR3aa: CASSQGLRANTEAFF
CDR3nt: TGTGCCAGCAGCCAAGGGTTGAGGGCGAACACTGAAGCTTTCTTT

abundance: -
v_gene: TRBV19
j_gene: TRBJ2-7
d_gene: -
CDR3aa: CASSNDRKAYEQYF
CDR3nt: TGTGCCAGTAGTAATGACCGGAAGGCCTACGAGCAGTACTTC

abundance: few
v_gene: TRBV21-1
j_gene: TRBJ2-2
d_gene: -
CDR3aa: CASSKLRAAGELFF
CDR3nt: TGTGCCAGCAGCAAACTCAGGGCGGCCGGGGAGCTGTTTTTT

abundance: few
v_gene: TRBV6-5
j_gene: TRBJ1-1
d_gene: -
CDR3aa: CASSYEGAPNTEAFF
CDR3nt: TGTGCCAGCAGTTACGAGGGAGCCCCGAACACTGAAGCTTTCTTT

abundance: -
v_gene: TRBV18
j_gene: TRBJ2-3
d_gene: -
CDR3aa: CASSLRGASGTDTQYF
CDR3nt: TGTGCCAGCTCATTACGGGGGGCCTCGGGCACAGATACGCAGTATTTT

abundance: -
v_gene: TRBV5-1
j_gene: TRBJ1-2
d_gene: TRBD1
CDR3aa: CASSPRTGEYGYTF
CDR3nt: TGCGCCAGCAGCCCAAGGACAGGGGAATATGGCTACACCTTC

abundance: -
v_gene: TRBV10-3
j_gene: TRBJ2-5
d_gene: -
CDR3aa: CAISAGETQYF
CDR3nt: TGTGCCATCAGCGCTGGGGAGACCCAGTACTTC

abundance: few
v_gene: TRBV29-1
j_gene: TRBJ2-5
d_gene: -
CDR3aa: CSVEAGGPGETQYF
CDR3nt: TGCAGCGTTGAAGCCGGAGGGCCGGGGGAGACCCAGTACTTC

abundance: -
v_gene: TRBV28
j_gene: TRBJ1-1
d_gene: -
CDR3aa: CASSFGPGQNTEAFF
CDR3nt: TGTGCCAGCAGTTTCGGGCCGGGACAGAACACTGAAGCTTTCTTT

abundance: few
v_gene: TRBV9
j_gene: TRBJ1-2
d_gene: -
CDR3aa: CASSGSRGYGYTF
CDR3nt: TGTGCCAGCAGTGGCAGTCGGGGCTATGGCTACACCTTC

abundance: -
v_gene: TRBV25-1
j_gene: TRBJ1-2
d_gene: TRBD1
CDR3aa: CASSVRQGSSYGYTF
CDR3nt: TGTGCCAGCAGTGTTCGACAGGGGTCCTCCTATGGCTACACCTTC

abundance: -
v_gene: TRBV2
j_gene: TRBJ2-1
d_gene: TRBD2
CDR3aa: CASTGTTYNEQFF
CDR3nt: TGTGCCAGCACCGGGACTACTTACAATGAGCAGTTCTTC

abundance: -
v_gene: TRBV15
j_gene: TRBJ2-1
d_gene: -
CDR3aa: CATSRRLQRFNEQFF
CDR3nt: TGTGCCACCAGCAGGAGACTCCAAAGGTTCAATGAGCAGTTCTTC

abundance: -
v_gene: TRBV29-1
j_gene: TRBJ2-3
d_gene: -
CDR3aa: CSAATDTQYF
CDR3nt: TGCAGCGCTGCGACAGATACGCAGTATTTT

abundance: -
v_gene: TRBV19
j_gene: TRBJ1-1
d_gene: TRBD1
CDR3aa: CASSGRQGGTEAFF
CDR3nt: TGTGCCAGTAGCGGTAGACAGGGGGGAACTGAAGCTTTCTTT

abundance: -
v_gene: TRBV7-8
j_gene: TRBJ1-1
d_gene: -
CDR3aa: CASTSKGGKAFF
CDR3nt: TGTGCCAGCACCTCAAAAGGGGGGAAAGCTTTCTTT

abundance: -
v_gene: TRBV7-9
j_gene: TRBJ2-3
d_gene: TRBD2
CDR3aa: CASSELAGLTDTQYF
CDR3nt: TGTGCCAGCAGCGAATTAGCGGGGCTCACAGATACGCAGTATTTT

abundance: -
v_gene: TRBV2
j_gene: TRBJ1-5
d_gene: -
CDR3aa: CASRVSTDSNQPQHF
CDR3nt: TGTGCCAGCAGGGTATCCACCGATAGCAATCAGCCCCAGCATTTT

abundance: -
v_gene: TRBV27
j_gene: TRBJ2-7
d_gene: TRBD2
CDR3aa: CASRSSGAYYEQYF
CDR3nt: TGTGCCAGCAGGTCTAGCGGGGCGTACTACGAGCAGTACTTC

abundance: -
v_gene: TRBV7-3
j_gene: TRBJ2-3
d_gene: -
CDR3aa: CASSFGGERTDTQYF
CDR3nt: TGTGCCAGCAGCTTTGGGGGAGAGCGCACAGATACGCAGTATTTT

abundance: -
v_gene: TRBV9
j_gene: TRBJ2-1
d_gene: -
CDR3aa: CASSVSSGNNYNEQFF
CDR3nt: TGTGCCAGCAGCGTTAGCTCCGGGAACAACTACAATGAGCAGTTCTTC

abundance: few
v_gene: TRBV5-1
j_gene: TRBJ2-3
d_gene: -
CDR3aa: CASSLVGGITDTQYF
CDR3nt: TGCGCCAGCAGCTTGGTAGGGGGGATCACAGATACGCAGTATTTT

abundance: -
v_gene: TRBV19
j_gene: TRBJ2-7
d_gene: -
CDR3aa: CASSIGKGFMRGVSYEQYF
CDR3nt: TGTGCCAGTAGTATAGGCAAGGGCTTTATGCGTGGCGTCTCCTACGAGCAGTACTTC

abundance: -
v_gene: TRBV11-2
j_gene: TRBJ2-7
d_gene: TRBD1
CDR3aa: CASSFLPTGESYEQYF
CDR3nt: TGTGCCAGCAGCTTTCTCCCGACAGGGGAGTCCTACGAGCAGTACTTC

abundance: -
v_gene: TRBV4-1
j_gene: TRBJ2-5
d_gene: TRBD1
CDR3aa: CASSQDMVGGLRETQYF
CDR3nt: TGCGCCAGCAGCCAAGATATGGTAGGGGGCTTGAGGGAGACCCAGTACTTC

abundance: many
v_gene: TRBV4-3
j_gene: TRBJ2-7
d_gene: -
CDR3aa: CASSPSGVGVSYEQYF
CDR3nt: TGCGCCAGCAGCCCAAGTGGAGTTGGAGTCTCCTACGAGCAGTACTTC

abundance: -
v_gene: TRBV27
j_gene: TRBJ1-5
d_gene: -
CDR3aa: CASSLWINQPQHF
CDR3nt: TGTGCCAGCAGTTTATGGATTAATCAGCCCCAGCATTTT

abundance: -
v_gene: TRBV6-5
j_gene: TRBJ2-7
d_gene: -
CDR3aa: CASRAGLWPWDEQYF
CDR3nt: TGTGCCAGCAGGGCGGGGCTGTGGCCCTGGGACGAGCAGTACTTC

abundance: -
v_gene: TRBV7-3
j_gene: TRBJ2-7
d_gene: -
CDR3aa: CASSLGRDSEQYF
CDR3nt: TGTGCCAGCAGCTTAGGTCGGGATTCGGAGCAGTACTTC

abundance: -
v_gene: TRBV5-4
j_gene: TRBJ1-1
d_gene: -
CDR3aa: CASSLGGLLNTEAFF
CDR3nt: TGTGCCAGCAGCCTAGGAGGCCTTCTCAACACTGAAGCTTTCTTT

abundance: -
v_gene: TRBV30
j_gene: TRBJ1-6
d_gene: -
CDR3aa: CAGSFSVSYNSPLHF
CDR3nt: TGTGCCGGAAGCTTCAGCGTCTCCTATAATTCACCCCTCCACTTT

abundance: -
v_gene: TRBV5-1
j_gene: TRBJ2-3
d_gene: TRBD2
CDR3aa: CASSLGKLAGGPDTQYF
CDR3nt: TGCGCCAGCAGCTTGGGTAAACTAGCGGGGGGGCCAGATACGCAGTATTTT

abundance: once
v_gene: TRBV7-2
j_gene: TRBJ1-4
d_gene: -
CDR3aa: CASSLDFLTGVEKLFF
CDR3nt: TGTGCCAGCAGCTTAGATTTTTTGACGGGGGTCGAAAAACTGTTTTTT

abundance: -
v_gene: TRBV6-4
j_gene: TRBJ2-3
d_gene: TRBD2
CDR3aa: CASSELAGARDTQYF
CDR3nt: TGTGCCAGCAGTGAACTAGCGGGAGCAAGGGATACGCAGTATTTT

abundance: -
v_gene: TRBV19
j_gene: TRBJ2-2
d_gene: -
CDR3aa: CASSIVGFSGELFF
CDR3nt: TGTGCCAGTAGTATAGTAGGGTTTTCCGGGGAGCTGTTTTTT

abundance: -
v_gene: TRBV6-6
j_gene: TRBJ2-7
d_gene: -
CDR3aa: CASGRYEQYF
CDR3nt: TGTGCCAGCGGACGGTACGAGCAGTACTTC

abundance: -
v_gene: TRBV6-5
j_gene: TRBJ2-7
d_gene: -
CDR3aa: CASQLRGFEQYF
CDR3nt: TGTGCCAGCCAACTCCGGGGTTTCGAGCAGTACTTC

abundance: once
v_gene: TRBV14
j_gene: TRBJ2-7
d_gene: -
CDR3aa: CASSVKAQGRYEQYF
CDR3nt: TGTGCCAGCAGCGTAAAGGCCCAGGGGCGCTACGAGCAGTACTTC

abundance: -
v_gene: TRBV10-1
j_gene: TRBJ2-5
d_gene: TRBD2
CDR3aa: CARTGGPKEETQYF
CDR3nt: TGCGCCAGGACGGGAGGGCCTAAGGAAGAGACCCAGTACTTC

abundance: -
v_gene: TRBV25-1
j_gene: TRBJ2-5
d_gene: -
CDR3aa: CASSGEFQETQYF
CDR3nt: TGTGCCAGCAGTGGGGAGTTCCAAGAGACCCAGTACTTC

abundance: many
v_gene: TRBV27
j_gene: TRBJ1-1
d_gene: -
CDR3aa: CASSLSPRQGSTEAFF
CDR3nt: TGTGCCAGCAGTTTATCGCCCCGGCAGGGGAGCACTGAAGCTTTCTTT

abundance: -
v_gene: TRBV27
j_gene: TRBJ2-5
d_gene: TRBD2
CDR3aa: CASRPGLAETQYF
CDR3nt: TGTGCCAGCAGGCCCGGACTAGCCGAGACCCAGTACTTC

abundance: -
v_gene: TRBV29-1
j_gene: TRBJ2-5
d_gene: TRBD1
CDR3aa: CSVARPGQQETQYF
CDR3nt: TGCAGCGTTGCCCGCCCGGGACAGCAAGAGACCCAGTACTTC

abundance: -
v_gene: TRBV5-1
j_gene: TRBJ2-7
d_gene: TRBD1
CDR3aa: CASSLDGTGSYEQYF
CDR3nt: TGCGCCAGCAGCTTGGATGGGACAGGCTCCTACGAGCAGTACTTC

abundance: -
v_gene: TRBV23-1
j_gene: TRBJ2-7
d_gene: TRBD1
CDR3aa: CASSLRTGPYEQYF
CDR3nt: TGCGCCAGCAGTCTTAGGACAGGGCCCTACGAGCAGTACTTC

abundance: -
v_gene: TRBV18
j_gene: TRBJ1-1
d_gene: TRBD1
CDR3aa: CASSPFSHDRGRNTEAFF
CDR3nt: TGTGCCAGCTCACCTTTCTCCCACGACAGGGGGCGGAACACTGAAGCTTTCTTT

abundance: many
v_gene: TRBV4-3
j_gene: TRBJ2-3
d_gene: TRBD2
CDR3aa: CASSQVEVAGGPEDTQYF
CDR3nt: TGCGCCAGCAGCCAAGTTGAGGTAGCGGGAGGGCCTGAAGATACGCAGTATTTT

abundance: once
v_gene: TRBV7-9
j_gene: TRBJ2-7
d_gene: -
CDR3aa: CASSPLGPYEQYF
CDR3nt: TGTGCCAGCAGCCCGTTGGGGCCCTACGAGCAGTACTTC

abundance: -
v_gene: TRBV5-1
j_gene: TRBJ2-1
d_gene: TRBD2
CDR3aa: CASSLGYSAGLVNEQFF
CDR3nt: TGCGCCAGCAGCTTGGGTTATTCAGCGGGGTTGGTCAATGAGCAGTTCTTC

abundance: -
v_gene: TRBV4-2
j_gene: TRBJ2-1
d_gene: -
CDR3aa: CASSPAQDRPWNEQFF
CDR3nt: TGTGCCAGCAGCCCCGCTCAGGACCGCCCGTGGAATGAGCAGTTCTTC

abundance: -
v_gene: TRBV6-5
j_gene: TRBJ2-7
d_gene: TRBD2
CDR3aa: CASSYVTSGRSEQYF
CDR3nt: TGTGCCAGCAGTTACGTCACTAGCGGGAGATCCGAGCAGTACTTC

abundance: -
v_gene: TRBV5-1
j_gene: TRBJ2-7
d_gene: -
CDR3aa: CASSLAAGSSYEQYF
CDR3nt: TGCGCCAGCAGCTTGGCTGCAGGGTCCAGCTACGAGCAGTACTTC

abundance: -
v_gene: TRBV6-6
j_gene: TRBJ2-2
d_gene: TRBD1
CDR3aa: CASSYPGGNTGELFF
CDR3nt: TGTGCCAGCAGTTACCCAGGGGGGAACACCGGGGAGCTGTTTTTT